This record covers a single T cell receptor beta chain. The sample originates from a study of low-dose radiotherapy and immunotherapy resistance in tumors. About the study: Cohort 1 was given 0.5 Gy fractions every 2 weeks, 6.5 Gy in total.

TRAV- and TRBV-specific primers primed first-strand cDNA, covering alpha and beta chains. TCRs were put through roughly 19 PCR cycles of amplification with Phusion. A constant-region primer and the V-primer adapter served as the primer pair. TCRdb analysed the reads with MiXCR anew, one entry per CDR3 protein. The table has under 11,000 distinct CDR3 sequences, approximately 55% seen once. The TCR was taken from a human donor with advanced metastatic prostate, ovarian, gallbladder or colorectal cancer (not recorded which). This table probably holds off-target reads from a library built for another chain.

The CDR3 protein is CASSRDTNTGELFF. The CDR3 DNA reads as TGCGCCAGCAGCCGGGACACTAACACCGGGGAGCTGTTTTTT. The rearrangement uses TRBV5-1 and TRBJ2-2; weak D call: TRBD1 (6 bases). The V end was cut by 4 bases, the J end by 2 bases, with 9 bases between. This CDR3 comprises 14 residues. CDR1 and CDR2 from the germline V gene are SGHRS and YFSETQ.